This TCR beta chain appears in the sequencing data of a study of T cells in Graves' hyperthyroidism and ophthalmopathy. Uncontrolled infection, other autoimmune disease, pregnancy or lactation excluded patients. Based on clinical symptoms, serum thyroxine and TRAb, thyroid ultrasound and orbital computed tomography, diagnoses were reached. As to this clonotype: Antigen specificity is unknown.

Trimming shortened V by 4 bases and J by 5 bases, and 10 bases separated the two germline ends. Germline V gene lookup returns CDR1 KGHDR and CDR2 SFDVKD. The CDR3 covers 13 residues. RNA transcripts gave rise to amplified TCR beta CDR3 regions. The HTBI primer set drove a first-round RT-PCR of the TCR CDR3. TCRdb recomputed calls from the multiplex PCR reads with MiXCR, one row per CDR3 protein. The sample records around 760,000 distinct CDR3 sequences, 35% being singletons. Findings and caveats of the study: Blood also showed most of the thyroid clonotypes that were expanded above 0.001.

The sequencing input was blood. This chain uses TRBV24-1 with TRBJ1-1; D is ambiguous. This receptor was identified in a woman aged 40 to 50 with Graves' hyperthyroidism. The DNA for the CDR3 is TGTGCCACCAGTGACGACGGAGAGACTGAAGCTTTCTTT. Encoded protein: CATSDDGETEAFF.